This entry features one T cell receptor (beta chain) sequence. Antigen unknown. Sequencing was performed with immunoSEQ multiplex PCR; in TCRdb, only in-frame clones are kept and a portion is missing. The data hold under 95,000 clones, with roughly 93% observed a single time. The entry originates in a study of cytomegalovirus exposure and HLA in healthy donors. Study-level background: The approximately 120 validation repertoires were reported in a later analysis to have been generated on the same platform as the 500 to 700 first-cohort repertoires.

The study, taken as a whole, reports: Published work reported that the classifier diagnosed cytomegalovirus status with high specificity and sensitivity. Rare TCR sequences predominated, though certain public TCRs were found in many donors. It was found in a later analysis that first-cohort TCR clusters tended to co-occur in the 95 to 150 validation repertoires.

Germline V lookup: CDR1 SGHNT, CDR2 YYREEE (reference sequence). Trimming removed 0 bases from V and 2 bases from J; junction bases left unmatched: 5. The CDR3 is made up of 17 amino acids. The sample consisted of PBMCs. The chain carries TRBV5-4 and TRBJ2-7; 13 nucleotides agree with TRBD2. The receptor was derived from a man under 40 in good health and CMV-seronegative. CDR3 nucleotides: TGTGCCAGCAGCTTGGAATCGGGACTAGCGGGGACCTACGAGCAGTACTTC. This encodes CASSLESGLAGTYEQYF.